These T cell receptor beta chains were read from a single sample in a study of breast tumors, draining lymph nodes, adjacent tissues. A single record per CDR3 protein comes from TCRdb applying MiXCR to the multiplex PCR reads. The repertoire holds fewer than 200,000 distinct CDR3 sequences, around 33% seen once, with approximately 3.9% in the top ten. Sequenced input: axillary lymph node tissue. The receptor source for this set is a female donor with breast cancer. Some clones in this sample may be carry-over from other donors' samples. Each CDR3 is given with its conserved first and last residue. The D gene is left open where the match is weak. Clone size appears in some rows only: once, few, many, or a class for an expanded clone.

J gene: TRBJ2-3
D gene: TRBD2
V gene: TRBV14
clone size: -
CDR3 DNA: TGTGCCAGCAGCCAAGATAGGGCGGGGGGGGATACGCAGTATTTT
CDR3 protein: CASSQDRAGGDTQYF

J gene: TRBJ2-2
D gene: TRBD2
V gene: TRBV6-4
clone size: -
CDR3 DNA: TGTGCCAGCAGTGGACAGGGGATCGGGACTAGCGGGTTGAGGGAGGAGCTGTTTTTT
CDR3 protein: CASSGQGIGTSGLREELFF

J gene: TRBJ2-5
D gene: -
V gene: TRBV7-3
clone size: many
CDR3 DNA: TGTGCCAGCAGCGTGGGCACGGCCCAAGAGACCCAGTACTTC
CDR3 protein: CASSVGTAQETQYF

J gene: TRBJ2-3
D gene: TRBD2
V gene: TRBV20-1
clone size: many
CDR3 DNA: TGCAGTGCCGTTATACTAGCGGGATTGAGAGATACGCAGTATTTT
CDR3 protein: CSAVILAGLRDTQYF

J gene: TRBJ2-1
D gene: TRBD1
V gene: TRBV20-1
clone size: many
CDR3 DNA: TGCAGTGCAGCTACCCCCGGGACAGGGAATGTTAATGAGCAGTTCTTC
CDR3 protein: CSAATPGTGNVNEQFF

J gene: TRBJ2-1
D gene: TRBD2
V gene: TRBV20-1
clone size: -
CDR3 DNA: TGCAGTGCTAGAGAACCTAGCGGGAGCTCCTACAATGAGCAGTTCTTC
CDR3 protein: CSAREPSGSSYNEQFF

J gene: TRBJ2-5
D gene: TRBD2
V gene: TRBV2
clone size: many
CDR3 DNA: TGTGCCAGCAGCGTTACTAGCGGGGGTCAAGAGACCCAGTACTTC
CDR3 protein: CASSVTSGGQETQYF

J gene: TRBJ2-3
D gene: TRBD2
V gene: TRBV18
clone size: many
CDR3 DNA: TGTGCCAGCTCACCACGGACTAGCGGGACCACAGATACGCAGTATTTT
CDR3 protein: CASSPRTSGTTDTQYF

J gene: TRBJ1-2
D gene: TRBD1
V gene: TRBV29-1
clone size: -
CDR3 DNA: TGCAGCGTTGAAGCACCGGGACAGGATTATGGCTACACCTTC
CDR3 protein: CSVEAPGQDYGYTF

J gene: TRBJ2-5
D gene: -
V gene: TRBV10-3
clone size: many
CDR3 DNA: TGTGCCATCAGTGAGTCGAGAGGACTCCAAGAGACCCAGTACTTC
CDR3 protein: CAISESRGLQETQYF

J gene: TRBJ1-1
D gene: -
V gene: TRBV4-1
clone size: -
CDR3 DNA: TGCGCCAGCAGCCCACCTCAGGCGAAAGCTTTCTTT
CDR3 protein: CASSPPQAKAFF

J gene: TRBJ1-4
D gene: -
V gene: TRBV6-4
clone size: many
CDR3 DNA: TGTGCCAGCGAACGGGTGGTCCTTCGCGGGGGGGGAACTAATGAAAAACTGTTTTTT
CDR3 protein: CASERVVLRGGGTNEKLFF

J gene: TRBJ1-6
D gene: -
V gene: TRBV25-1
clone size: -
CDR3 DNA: TGTGCCAGCAGTACTCCGGGCGGTTCACCCCTCCACTTT
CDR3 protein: CASSTPGGSPLHF

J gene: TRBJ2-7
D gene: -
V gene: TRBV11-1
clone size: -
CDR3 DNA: TGTGCCAGCAGCAGCCGGACGGGGGACAAGGAGCAGTACTTC
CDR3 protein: CASSSRTGDKEQYF

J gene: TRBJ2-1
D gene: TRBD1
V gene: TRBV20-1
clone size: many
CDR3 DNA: TGCAGCTCTCAAGCCTCCGGGACAGGGGCCAATGAGCAGTTCTTC
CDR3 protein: CSSQASGTGANEQFF

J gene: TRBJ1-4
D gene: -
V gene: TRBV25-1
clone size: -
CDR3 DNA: TGTGCCAGCAGTGAATCCAGCGGGGGGATGGGAAGGCTGTTTTTT
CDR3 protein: CASSESSGGMGRLFF

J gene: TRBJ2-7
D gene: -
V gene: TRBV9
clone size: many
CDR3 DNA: TGTGCCAGCAGCGTAGCCCCTAGGTACGAGCAGTACTTC
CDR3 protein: CASSVAPRYEQYF

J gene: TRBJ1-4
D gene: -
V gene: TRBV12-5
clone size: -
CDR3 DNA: TGTGCTAGTGGTTTAAGCAGGGTTGTAGAAAAACTGTTTTTT
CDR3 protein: CASGLSRVVEKLFF

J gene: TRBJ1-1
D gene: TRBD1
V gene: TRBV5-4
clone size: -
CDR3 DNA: TGTGCCAGCAGCCCCCGGGACAGGGGAGGAGGAGCTTTCTTT
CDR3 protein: CASSPRDRGGGAFF

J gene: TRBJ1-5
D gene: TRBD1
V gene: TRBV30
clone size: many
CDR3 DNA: TGTGCCTGGAGTGTAAGTGGTGACAGGGGGAATCAGCCCCAGCATTTT
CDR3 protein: CAWSVSGDRGNQPQHF

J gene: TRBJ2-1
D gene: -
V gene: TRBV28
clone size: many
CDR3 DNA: TGTGCCAGCTCCGGGACTGGCTCCTACAATGAGCAGTTCTTC
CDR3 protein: CASSGTGSYNEQFF

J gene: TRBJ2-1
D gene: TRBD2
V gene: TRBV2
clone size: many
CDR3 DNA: TGTGCCAGCAGTGTGAGCGGGGCGAGCTCCTACAATGAGCAGTTCTTC
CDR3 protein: CASSVSGASSYNEQFF

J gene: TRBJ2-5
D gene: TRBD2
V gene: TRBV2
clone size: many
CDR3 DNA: TGTGCCAGCCGGTCCCGGACTAGCGGGGGCTTAGGGGAGACCCAGTACTTC
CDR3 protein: CASRSRTSGGLGETQYF

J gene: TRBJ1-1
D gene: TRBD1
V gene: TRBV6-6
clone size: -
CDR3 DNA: TGTGCCAGCAGTCAACGATGGGACAGCCCTTCGAACACTGAAGCTTTCTTT
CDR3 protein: CASSQRWDSPSNTEAFF

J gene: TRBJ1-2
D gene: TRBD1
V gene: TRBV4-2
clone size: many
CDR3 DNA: TGTGCCAGCAGCGGACCGGGACAGGGCGTTTATGGCTACACCTTC
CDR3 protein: CASSGPGQGVYGYTF

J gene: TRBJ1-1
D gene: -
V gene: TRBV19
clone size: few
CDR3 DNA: TGTGCCAGTAGTATCCGTCATGGGGGGCGCGGCACTGAAGCTTTCTTT
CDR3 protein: CASSIRHGGRGTEAFF

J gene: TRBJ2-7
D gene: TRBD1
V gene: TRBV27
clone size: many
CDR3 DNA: TGTGCCAGCAGTTTCAGGGGACAGAGCTCCTACGAGCAGTACTTC
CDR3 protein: CASSFRGQSSYEQYF

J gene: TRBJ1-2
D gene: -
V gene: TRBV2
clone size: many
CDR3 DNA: TGTGCCAGCAGTCCTACGGGGGGCTACACCTTC
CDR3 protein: CASSPTGGYTF

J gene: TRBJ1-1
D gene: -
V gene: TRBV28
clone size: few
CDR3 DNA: TGTGCCAGCAGTTTAATGGCAGGGTGGACTGAAGCTTTCTTT
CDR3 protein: CASSLMAGWTEAFF

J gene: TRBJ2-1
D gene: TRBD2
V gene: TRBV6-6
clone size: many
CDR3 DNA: TGTGCCAGCAGTGTGAGGGGCGGGAGCTCCTACAATGAGCAGTTCTTC
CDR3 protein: CASSVRGGSSYNEQFF

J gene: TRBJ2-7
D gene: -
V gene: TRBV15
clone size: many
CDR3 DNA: TGTGCCACCAGCAGAGAACGGGACACCTCCTACGAGCAGTACTTC
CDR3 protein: CATSRERDTSYEQYF

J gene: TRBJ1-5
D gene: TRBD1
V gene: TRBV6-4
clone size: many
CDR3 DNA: TGTGCCAGCAGTCTGACAGGGTTTAATCAGCCCCAGCATTTT
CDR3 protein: CASSLTGFNQPQHF

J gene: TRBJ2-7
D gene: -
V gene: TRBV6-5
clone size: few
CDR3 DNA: TGTGCCAGCAGTCACGAGGGCAGGACCCCGGGCGAGCAGTACTTC
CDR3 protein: CASSHEGRTPGEQYF

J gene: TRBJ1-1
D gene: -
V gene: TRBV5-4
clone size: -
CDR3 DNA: TGCGCCAGCAGCCTTTACGCTAGGTCGAGGGGAGAAGCTTTCTTT
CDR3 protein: CASSLYARSRGEAFF

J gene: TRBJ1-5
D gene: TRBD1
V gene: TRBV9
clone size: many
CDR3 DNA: TGTGCCAGCAGCTTGGGGACAGGGAGACAGCCCCAGCATTTT
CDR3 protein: CASSLGTGRQPQHF